Listed here are 30 T cell receptor beta chains from one sample, sequenced in a study of blood T cell repertoires in COVID-19. Method: immunoSEQ multiplex PCR; TCRdb's copy keeps in-frame clones and lacks some. Altogether more than 200,000 clones are present, 80% to 90% being singletons, with the ten largest covering about 4%. The sample taken for sequencing was PBMCs or T cells enriched from blood (not recorded which). The source is a woman under 40 who had been exposed to COVID-19.

The chain has TRBV10-3 and TRBJ1-4, with D possibly matching TRBD1 (6 bases). Trimming cost V 3 bases and J 3 bases, with 11 bases left between them. The germline gives CDR1 ENHRY, CDR2 SYGVKD. This CDR3 comprises 15 residues. The CDR3 DNA reads TGTGCCATCAGTGACGGGGGGCGGGCTAATGAAAAACTGTTTTTT. Residues: CAISDGGRANEKLFF.

The chain joins TRBV5-5 to TRBJ2-7; 11 nucleotides match TRBD2. The CDR3 covers 14 residues. Trimming at V came to 4 bases and at J to 3 bases, leaving 3 bases not matched to a gene. Germline V CDR1 and CDR2: SGHKS, YYEKEE (reference sequence). CDR3 DNA: TGTGCCAGCAGCCTCGGGACTAGCGGCTACGAGCAGTACTTC. Residues: CASSLGTSGYEQYF.

The J gene is TRBJ2-7, the V gene TRBV11-2; 7 bases align to TRBD1. The CDR3 spans 13 residues. CDR1 is SGHAT, CDR2 FQNNGV, per germline. The V segment lost 3 bases and the J segment 11 bases; nucleotides outside the gene matches: 10. DNA for the CDR3: TGTGCCAGCAGCTTTCTGGGCCGGGACAGCAAGTACTTC. This sequence encodes CASSFLGRDSKYF.

The chain links TRBV25-1 to TRBJ2-7, with 9 bases identical to TRBD2. Germline trimming cut 3 bases from V and 5 bases from J; bases unmatched to any gene: 8. The CDR3 sequence is 15 residues long. Looked up from germline, CDR1 is MGHDK and CDR2 is SYGVNS. The CDR3 loop reads CASSDFGGRVHEQYF. The CDR3 coding sequence is TGTGCCAGCAGTGACTTTGGCGGGAGGGTCCACGAGCAGTACTTC.

The DNA of the CDR3 is TGTGCCACCAGCAGAGTAGGGGCAGCTTACGGGGAGCTGTTTTTT. Protein sequence: CATSRVGAAYGELFF. The rearrangement uses TRBV15 and TRBJ2-2, with a possible D match to TRBD1 (5 bases). V was cut by 1 base and J by 7 bases, with 13 bases left in between. Germline V gene sequence: CDR1 LNHNV, CDR2 YYDKDF (reference sequence). This CDR3 contains 15 residues.

The J gene is TRBJ2-5, the V gene TRBV19; 7 bases map to TRBD2. J was trimmed by 6 bases and V by 5 bases; bases with no gene match: 9. The CDR3 spans 14 residues. From germline, CDR1 is LNHDA and CDR2 SQIVND (reference sequence). The CDR3 sequence is CASSDPTSAKTQYF. DNA for the CDR3: TGTGCCAGTAGTGACCCTACTAGCGCGAAGACCCAGTACTTC.

With regard to this clone: At one of its ends the junction is not consistent with the germline gene, which may arise from a read error. V usage is TRBV29-1 and J usage is TRBJ2-7; 7 bases are shared with TRBD1. There are 12 residues in the CDR3. Germline loops: CDR1 SQVTM, CDR2 ANQGSEA. The CDR3 is CSVETPSRGLFF. The CDR3 DNA sequence: TGCAGCGTTGAAACCCCGTCGAGGGGGCTATTTTTC.

The V and J genes are TRBV5-1 and TRBJ2-3; 8 bases are a match to TRBD2. CDR3 size: 17 residues. After removal of 0 bases from V and 4 bases from J, the junction contained 10 bases not matched to a gene. Germline assignment: CDR1 SGHRS and CDR2 YFSETQ. The CDR3 is CASSLAVRGGVADTQYF. The CDR3 DNA follows: TGCGCCAGCAGCTTGGCCGTCCGGGGGGGAGTCGCAGATACGCAGTATTTT.

The rearrangement joins TRBV19 to TRBJ1-2; D might be TRBD1 (6 bases). V was cut by 7 bases and J by 4 bases, with 19 bases left in between. Germline loops: CDR1 LNHDA, CDR2 SQIVND (reference sequence). The CDR3 extends over 15 amino acids. The DNA for the CDR3 is TGTGCCAGTACTGGGACACCTCAGGAGTTCTATGGCTACACCTTC. This encodes CASTGTPQEFYGYTF.

The chain is built from TRBV5-4 and TRBJ2-1; a weak D match, TRBD2 (6 bases). The CDR3 extends over 16 amino acids. Germline values: CDR1 SGHNT, CDR2 YYREEE (reference sequence). V dropped 0 bases and J dropped 2 bases, with 12 bases sitting between them. The CDR3: CASSLAGGAAYNEQFF. The CDR3 region has the DNA TGTGCCAGCAGCTTGGCGGGCGGGGCCGCCTACAATGAGCAGTTCTTC.

The chain combines TRBV6-6 with TRBJ2-7; 7 positions agree with TRBD2. This CDR3 is built from 14 residues. The trim removed 4 bases at V and 0 bases at J, leaving 3 bases unmatched. Germline V CDR1 and CDR2: MNHNY, SVGAGI (reference sequence). The DNA of the CDR3 is TGTGCCAGCAGTTGGCGGGAGAGCTCCTACGAGCAGTACTTC. This encodes CASSWRESSYEQYF.

J is TRBJ1-1 and V is TRBV10-1, with TRBD1 matching 9 bases. The CDR3 is 18 residues long. CDR1 and CDR2 from the germline V gene are WNHNN and SYGVQD (reference sequence). Germline trimming cut 0 bases from V and 2 bases from J; bases unmatched to any gene: 10. In DNA, the CDR3 is TGCGCCAGCAGTGAGTCAGGGACAGGGTTTGGACCAAACACTGAAGCTTTCTTT. Translated, it gives CASSESGTGFGPNTEAFF.

The genes are TRBV5-1 and TRBJ1-2, with 8 nucleotides matching TRBD1. CDR1 is SGHRS and CDR2 is YFSETQ in the germline V gene. The CDR3 totals 16 residues. The V and J ends lost 0 bases and 2 bases, in that order; junction bases with no gene match: 6. The CDR3 DNA sequence: TGCGCCAGCAGCTTGGGCCGGGACAGGCGCAACTATGGCTACACCTTC. It is translated as CASSLGRDRRNYGYTF.

The rearrangement uses TRBV29-1 and TRBJ1-2; 11 bases match TRBD1. Germline trimming cut 7 bases from V and 2 bases from J; bases unmatched to any gene: 9. Germline V CDR1 and CDR2: SQVTM, ANQGSEA. The CDR3 has 15 residues. This CDR3 reads CSADLDRGRNYGYTF. CDR3 nucleotide sequence: TGCAGCGCCGATCTGGACAGGGGGCGCAACTATGGCTACACCTTC.

This chain uses TRBV10-3 with TRBJ2-3; 9 nucleotides align to TRBD2. V was clipped by 3 bases and J by 6 bases; unmatched bases: 4. Germline CDR1 reads ENHRY; CDR2 reads SYGVKD. The CDR3 consists of 14 residues. CDR3 region: CAISEAGGGDTQYF. Here the CDR3 DNA reads TGTGCCATCAGTGAAGCGGGAGGAGGGGATACGCAGTATTTT.

This clone appeared a single time. This chain uses TRBV12-3 or TRBV12-4 with TRBJ2-7; D ambiguous. The V end was cut by 4 bases, the J end by 3 bases, with 7 bases between. CDR3 length equals 12 residues. CDR3 DNA: TGTGCCAGCAGTTGGAGCCTCTACGAGCAGTACTTC. Its protein is CASSWSLYEQYF.

This clone has just one count. The genes are TRBV5-1 and TRBJ1-1; unclear D gene. The CDR3 spans 15 residues. Germline V CDR1 and CDR2: SGHRS, YFSETQ. V lost 4 bases and J 6 bases, leaving 19 bases between the germline ends. CDR3 protein: CASSPLGREVSEAFF. The CDR3 DNA follows: TGCGCCAGCAGCCCATTGGGGAGGGAGGTTTCTGAAGCTTTCTTT.

The genes are TRBV5-1 and TRBJ1-6; a possible D gene is TRBD1 (5 bases). V lost 3 bases and J 9 bases, leaving 7 bases between the germline ends. Germline-derived CDR1 and CDR2 are SGHRS and YFSETQ. This CDR3 region has 12 residues. The CDR3: CASSYGGSPLHF. The DNA for the CDR3 is TGCGCCAGCAGCTACGGGGGTTCACCCCTCCACTTT.

This clone was detected a few times. This chain uses TRBV9 with TRBJ1-1; D may be TRBD1 (5 bases). V was cut by 0 bases and J by 1 base, with 7 bases left in between. The germline V gene encodes CDR1 SGDLS and CDR2 YYNGEE. CDR3 length equals 14 residues. DNA for the CDR3: TGTGCCAGCAGCGTAGGAACAGGGAACACTGAAGCTTTCTTT. As protein: CASSVGTGNTEAFF.

Only one count was recorded for this clone. The chain has TRBV5-4 and TRBJ2-7; 9 nucleotides line up with TRBD2. The germline CDR1 and CDR2 sequences are SGHNT and YYREEE (reference sequence). V was pared by 4 bases and J by 4 bases, with 9 bases of the junction left unmatched. The CDR3 is made up of 15 amino acids. The CDR3 spells CASSLPGLASYEQYF. The CDR3 DNA sequence: TGTGCCAGCAGCCTACCGGGACTAGCTAGTTACGAGCAGTACTTC.

V and J are TRBV19 and TRBJ2-5; TRBD1 might be the D (6 bases). Germline CDR1 and CDR2: LNHDA and SQIVND (reference sequence). Trimming took 6 bases from V and 5 from J, leaving 16 bases between them. The CDR3 consists of 14 residues. The CDR3 loop is CASSPPGDRETQYF. The CDR3 DNA sequence: TGTGCCAGTAGCCCACCAGGGGACCGCGAGACCCAGTACTTC.

The chain couples TRBV9 to TRBJ2-7, with D maybe TRBD2 (5 bases). CDR1 and CDR2 (germline): SGDLS, YYNGEE. V lost 1 base to trimming and J lost 9 bases, with 23 bases between them. The CDR3 has 16 residues. The CDR3: CASSVNGEDSVKGQYF. The CDR3 DNA sequence: TGTGCCAGCAGCGTAAATGGCGAGGACTCGGTTAAAGGGCAGTACTTC. The variable domain in full, completed from reference TRBV9 and TRBJ2-7, reads DSGVTQTPKHLITATGQRVTLRCSPRSGDLSVYWYQQSLDQGLQFLIQYYNGEERAKGNILERFSAQQFPDLHSELNLSSLELGDSALYFCASSVNGEDSVKGQYFGPGTRLTVT.

The V and J genes are TRBV7-9 and TRBJ1-1, with TRBD1 identical over 9 bases. The V segment lost 6 bases and the J segment 0 bases; nucleotides outside the gene matches: 5. The CDR3 has 15 amino acids. The germline gives CDR1 SEHNR, CDR2 FQNEAQ (reference sequence). The DNA for the CDR3 is TGTGCCAGCAGTCCCCGGGACAGGGTGAACACTGAAGCTTTCTTT. This codes for CASSPRDRVNTEAFF.

The DNA for the CDR3 is TGTGCCAGCAGTGAATTGAGCGGGAGGGCCCACGAGCAGTACTTC. It codes for CASSELSGRAHEQYF. The chain is built from TRBV25-1 and TRBJ2-7; 10 nucleotides align to TRBD2. The V and J ends lost 1 base and 5 bases, in that order; junction bases with no gene match: 5. From germline, CDR1 is MGHDK and CDR2 SYGVNS. The CDR3 loop spans 15 amino acids.

The DNA of the CDR3 is TGTGCCAGCAGTTACAATGGACTAGCGGGAGGACGGGAGCTGTTTTTT. Its translation: CASSYNGLAGGRELFF. This rearrangement joins TRBV6-5 to TRBJ2-2, with 14 bases identical to TRBD2. CDR1 is MNHEY, CDR2 SVGAGI, per germline. The CDR3 spans 16 residues. J gave up 9 bases and V 2 bases, and 5 bases lay outside the gene matches.

This chain joins TRBV7-8 and TRBJ1-5; a possible D gene is TRBD1 (5 bases). Germline V gives CDR1 SGHVS, CDR2 FQNEAQ. V shed 1 base and J shed 0 bases, with 7 bases lying between them. The CDR3 runs 15 residues. CDR3 sequence: CASSLGQNSNQPQHF. DNA of the CDR3: TGTGCCAGCAGCTTAGGACAGAATAGCAATCAGCCCCAGCATTTT.

The rearrangement links TRBV4-1 to TRBJ2-5; 11 positions agree with TRBD2. V lost 0 bases, J lost 2 bases, and 8 bases stayed unmatched. Germline-derived CDR1 and CDR2 are MGHRA and YSYEKL. The CDR3 sequence is 18 residues long. CDR3 region: CASSQEPRLAGKQETQYF. CDR3 nucleotide sequence: TGCGCCAGCAGCCAAGAACCCCGACTAGCGGGAAAACAAGAGACCCAGTACTTC.

The rearrangement uses TRBV19 and TRBJ1-6, with TRBD1 identical over 8 bases. The V segment lost 3 bases and the J segment 7 bases; nucleotides outside the gene matches: 5. This CDR3 comprises 15 residues. Germline lookup yields CDR1 LNHDA and CDR2 SQIVND (reference sequence). The CDR3 here is CASSIRTGQNSPLHF. Written as DNA, the CDR3 is TGTGCCAGTAGTATCCGGACAGGGCAGAATTCACCCCTCCACTTT.

This chain uses TRBV4-1 with TRBJ1-3; no clear D. The CDR3 loop spans 16 amino acids. Trimming left V 0 bases short and J 0 bases short, with 9 bases between. CDR1 is MGHRA, CDR2 YSYEKL, per germline. The DNA of the CDR3 is TGCGCCAGCAGCCAAGATTGGTCGAGCTCTGGAAACACCATATATTTT. This sequence encodes CASSQDWSSSGNTIYF.

The rearrangement joins TRBV7-2 to TRBJ1-1; D possibly corresponds to TRBD1 (5 bases). V was cut by 5 bases and J by 1 base, with 17 bases left in between. Germline loops: CDR1 SGHTA, CDR2 FQGNSA. The CDR3 contains 16 residues. This CDR3 is CASSPTQGRGNTEAFF. CDR3 DNA: TGTGCCAGCAGCCCTACTCAGGGAAGAGGGAACACTGAAGCTTTCTTT. Based on the CDR3 plus reference TRBV7-2 and TRBJ1-1, the full variable domain is GAGVSQSPSNKVTEKGKDVELRCDPISGHTALYWYRQSLGQGLEFLIYFQGNSAPDKSGLPSDRFSAERTGGSVSTLTIQRTQQEDSAVYLCASSPTQGRGNTEAFFGQGTRLTVV.